One T cell receptor (beta chain) is described in this entry. The sample originates from a study of blood T cell repertoires in COVID-19. Overall study: PBMCs, B-cell-depleted T cells, or T cells were the source of the cDNA or gDNA that made up the material.

Per the study methods: Researchers report that nucleated cell counts were estimated from reference gene primer amplification. Data came from immunoSEQ multiplex PCR; TCRdb stores just in-frame clones and leaves some out. Clone size and V and J calls were adopted from that table, with D and trimming inferred from the DNA. The data show roughly 400,000 clones, 70% to 90% seen once. Germline lookup yields CDR1 SGHTA and CDR2 FQGNSA. The CDR3 runs to 14 residues. Trimming stripped 1 base from V and 4 bases from J, with 10 bases between. This sequence originates from a woman younger than 30 who had been exposed to COVID-19. The J gene is TRBJ1-1, the V gene TRBV7-2, with D perhaps matching TRBD1 (6 bases). Input material: PBMCs or T cells enriched from blood (not recorded which). The CDR3 is CASSLDRVGTEAFF. Here the CDR3 DNA reads TGTGCCAGCAGCTTAGACAGGGTTGGCACTGAAGCTTTCTTT.